A single T cell receptor beta chain is shown here with its context. Naivety among CD8 cells was defined by CD45RO negativity and positive CCR7 selection, thereby excluding terminally differentiated effector memory CD45RA+ cells. Sequencing was performed with immunoSEQ multiplex PCR; in TCRdb, only in-frame clones are kept and a portion is missing. Among approximately 600,000 clones listed, about 95% were seen once. Germline values: CDR1 MNHNS, CDR2 SASEGT. There are 15 residues in the CDR3. V lost 3 bases and J lost 0, with 12 bases in between. The sample originates from a study of shared clonotypes between healthy human individuals.

Sequencing used naive CD8+ T cells sorted from blood. The chain couples TRBV6-1 to TRBJ2-7; D is perhaps TRBD2 (5 bases). This sequence was found in a woman in her twenties or thirties in good health. CDR3 in amino acids: CASSDRAAPSYEQYF. DNA of the CDR3: TGTGCCAGCAGTGACCGAGCGGCACCCTCCTACGAGCAGTACTTC.